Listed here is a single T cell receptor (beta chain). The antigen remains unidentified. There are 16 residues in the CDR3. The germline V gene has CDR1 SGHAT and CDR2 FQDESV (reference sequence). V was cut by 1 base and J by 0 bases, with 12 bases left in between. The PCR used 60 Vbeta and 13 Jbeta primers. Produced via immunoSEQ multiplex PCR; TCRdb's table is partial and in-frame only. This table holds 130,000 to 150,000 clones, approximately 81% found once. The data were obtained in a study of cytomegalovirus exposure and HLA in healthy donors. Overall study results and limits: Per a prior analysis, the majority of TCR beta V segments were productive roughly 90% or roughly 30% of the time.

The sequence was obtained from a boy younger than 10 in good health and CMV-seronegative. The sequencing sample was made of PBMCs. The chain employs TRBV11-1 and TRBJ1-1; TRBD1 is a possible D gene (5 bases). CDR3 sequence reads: CASSLGFGGLNTEAFF. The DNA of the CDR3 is TGTGCCAGCAGCTTAGGTTTCGGGGGATTGAACACTGAAGCTTTCTTT.